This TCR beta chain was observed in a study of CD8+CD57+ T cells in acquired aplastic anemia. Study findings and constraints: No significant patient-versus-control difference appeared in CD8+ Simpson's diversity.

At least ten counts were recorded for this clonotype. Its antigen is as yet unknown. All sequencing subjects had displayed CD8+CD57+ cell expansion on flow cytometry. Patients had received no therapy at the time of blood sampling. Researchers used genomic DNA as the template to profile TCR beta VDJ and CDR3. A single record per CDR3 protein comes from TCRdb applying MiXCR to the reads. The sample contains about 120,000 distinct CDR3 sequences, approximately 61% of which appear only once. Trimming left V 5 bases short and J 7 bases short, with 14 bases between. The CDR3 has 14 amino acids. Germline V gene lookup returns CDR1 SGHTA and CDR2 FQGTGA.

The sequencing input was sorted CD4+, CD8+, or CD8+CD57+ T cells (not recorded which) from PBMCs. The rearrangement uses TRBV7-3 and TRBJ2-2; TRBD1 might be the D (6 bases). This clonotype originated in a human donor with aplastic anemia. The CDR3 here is CASSPTGLGGELFF. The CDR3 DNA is TGTGCCAGCAGCCCTACAGGGTTGGGCGGGGAGCTGTTTTTT.